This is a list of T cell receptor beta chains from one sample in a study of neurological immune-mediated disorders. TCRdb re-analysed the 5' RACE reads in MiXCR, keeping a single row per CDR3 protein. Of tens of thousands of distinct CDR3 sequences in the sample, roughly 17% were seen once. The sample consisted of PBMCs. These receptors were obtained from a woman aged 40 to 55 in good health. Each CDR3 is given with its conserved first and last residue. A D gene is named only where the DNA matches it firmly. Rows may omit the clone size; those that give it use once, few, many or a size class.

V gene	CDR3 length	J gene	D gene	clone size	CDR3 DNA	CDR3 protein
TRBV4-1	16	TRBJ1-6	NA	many	TGCGCCAGCAGCCACGGCCGGGGCCCATATAATTCACCCCTCCACTTT	CASSHGRGPYNSPLHF
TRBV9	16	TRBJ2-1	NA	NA	TGTGCCAGCAGCGCCCCGACAGGGACTGCCTACAATGAGCAGTTCTTC	CASSAPTGTAYNEQFF
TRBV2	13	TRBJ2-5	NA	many	TGTGCCAGCAGTGAAGGCAGCCAAGAGACCCAGTACTTC	CASSEGSQETQYF
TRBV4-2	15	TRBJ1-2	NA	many	TGTGCCAGCAGCCAGGTTGGAGCGGGTCGTAATGGCTACACCTTC	CASSQVGAGRNGYTF
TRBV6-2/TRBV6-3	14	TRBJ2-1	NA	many	TGTGCCAGCAGTTACCCGACGGGTAGCAATGAGCAGTTCTTC	CASSYPTGSNEQFF
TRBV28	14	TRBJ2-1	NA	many	TGTGCCAGCACCACAATTACAGGGCCCAATGAGCAGTTCTTC	CASTTITGPNEQFF
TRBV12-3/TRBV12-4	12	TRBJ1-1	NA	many	TGTGCCAGCAGTTTCCTGTTGCGGGAAGCTTTCTTT	CASSFLLREAFF
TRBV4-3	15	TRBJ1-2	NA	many	TGCGCCAGCAGCCAAGTCCGGGACGGGGACTATGGCTACACCTTC	CASSQVRDGDYGYTF
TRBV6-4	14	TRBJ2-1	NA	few	TGTGCCAGCAGTGCGGCTAGCGAGGAGGATGAGCAGTTCTTC	CASSAASEEDEQFF
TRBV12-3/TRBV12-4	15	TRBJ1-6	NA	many	TGTGCCAGCAGCCCCCACGGGGGGAGTATGACACCCCTCCACTTT	CASSPHGGSMTPLHF
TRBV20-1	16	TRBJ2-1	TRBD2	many	TGCAGTGCCCCAAAGGGGACTAGCTTATCAACTGGTGAGCAGTTCTTC	CSAPKGTSLSTGEQFF
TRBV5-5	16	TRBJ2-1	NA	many	TGTGCCAGCAGCTTGGAGGTAATAGTATCACCCAATGAGCAGTTCTTC	CASSLEVIVSPNEQFF
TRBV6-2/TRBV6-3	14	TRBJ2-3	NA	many	TGTGCCAGCAGTTACTTACTAGCCACAGATACGCAGTATTTT	CASSYLLATDTQYF
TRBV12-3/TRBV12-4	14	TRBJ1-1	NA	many	TGTGCCAGCAGGTATTCGGGCGGAGTGGCTGAAGCTTTCTTT	CASRYSGGVAEAFF
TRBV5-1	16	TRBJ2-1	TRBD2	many	TGCGCCAGCAGCGCCGGGGTAGCGGGGGGGCGAGGTGAGCAGTTCTTC	CASSAGVAGGRGEQFF
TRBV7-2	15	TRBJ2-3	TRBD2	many	TGTGCCAGCACCCCGGGGGGGACCAGCACAGATACGCAGTATTTT	CASTPGGTSTDTQYF
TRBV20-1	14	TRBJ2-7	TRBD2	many	TGCAGTGCTCCCCGACTAGCGCAGACCTACGAGCAGTACTTC	CSAPRLAQTYEQYF
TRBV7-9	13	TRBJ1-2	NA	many	TGTGCCAGCAAGGGGCCGGAGGAGGAGAGCTACACCTTC	CASKGPEEESYTF
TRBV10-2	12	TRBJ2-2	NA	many	TGCGCCAGCAGTGTGTACACCGGGGAGCTGTTTTTT	CASSVYTGELFF
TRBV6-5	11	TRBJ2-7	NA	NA	TGTGCCAGCAGCCGAGGACAAGAGCAGTACTTC	CASSRGQEQYF
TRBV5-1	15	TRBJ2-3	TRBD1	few	TGCGCCAGCAGCTTGCGTGACAGGGATGCAGATACGCAGTATTTT	CASSLRDRDADTQYF
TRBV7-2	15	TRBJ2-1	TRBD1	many	TGTGCCAGCAGCTCGACAGGGGGCGCGGCGGCTGAGCAGTTCTTC	CASSSTGGAAAEQFF
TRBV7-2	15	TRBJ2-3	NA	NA	TGTGCCAGCCGCATAGTCGGGGGCCCAACAGATACGCAGTATTTT	CASRIVGGPTDTQYF
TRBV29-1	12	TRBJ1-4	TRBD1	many	TGCAGCGTTGGACAGGGGGATGAAAAACTGTTTTTT	CSVGQGDEKLFF
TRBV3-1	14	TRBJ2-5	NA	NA	TGTGCCAGCAGCCAAGTGGCAGGGAGAGAGACCCAGTACTTC	CASSQVAGRETQYF
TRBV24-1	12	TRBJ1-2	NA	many	TGTGCCACCAGTGATGGGGGATATGGCTACACCTTC	CATSDGGYGYTF
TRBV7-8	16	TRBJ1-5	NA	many	TGTGCCAGCAGCTCACAGGCGGACAGCCTCTATCAGCCCCAGCATTTT	CASSSQADSLYQPQHF
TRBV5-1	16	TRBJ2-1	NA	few	TGCGCCAGCAGCCGACTCGGAGCGAGCTCCTACAATGAGCAGTTCTTC	CASSRLGASSYNEQFF
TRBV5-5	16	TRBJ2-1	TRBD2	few	TGTGCCAGCAGACTCCTCCTAGCGGGAGGGCCCCATGAGCAGTTCTTC	CASRLLLAGGPHEQFF
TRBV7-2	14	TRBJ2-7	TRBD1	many	TGTGCCAGCAGCCCGAGACAGGGGGCGAACGAGCAGTACTTC	CASSPRQGANEQYF
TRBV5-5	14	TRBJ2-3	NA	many	TGTGCCAGCAGCCCGACAGCTAGCACAGATACGCAGTATTTT	CASSPTASTDTQYF
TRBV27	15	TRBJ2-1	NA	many	TGTGCCAGCAGTTTATCCGGGGGAGTCGCAGGTGAGCAGTTCTTC	CASSLSGGVAGEQFF
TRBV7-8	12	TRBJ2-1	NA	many	TGTGCCAGCCTCGGACGGGACAATGAGCAGTTCTTC	CASLGRDNEQFF
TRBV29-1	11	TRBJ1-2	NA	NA	TGCAGCGGCGGTGATGGGGGTGGCTACACCTTC	CSGGDGGGYTF
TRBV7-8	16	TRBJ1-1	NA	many	TGTGCCAGCAGCTTACTTAGGTGGGGGGGCAACACTGAAGCTTTCTTT	CASSLLRWGGNTEAFF
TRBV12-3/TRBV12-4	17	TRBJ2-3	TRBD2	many	TGTGCCAGCAGTTTGGAGCTCCGGGGGGGCAGGGTAGATACGCAGTATTTT	CASSLELRGGRVDTQYF
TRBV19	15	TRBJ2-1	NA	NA	TGTGCCAGTAGTATAGGGACTCAACGGAACAATGAGCAGTTCTTC	CASSIGTQRNNEQFF
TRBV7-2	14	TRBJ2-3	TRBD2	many	TGTGCCAGCAGCGCAACTAGCGGGGGGGATACGCAGTATTTT	CASSATSGGDTQYF
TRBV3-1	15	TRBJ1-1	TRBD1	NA	TGTGCCAGCAGCCTACAGGGGAGGGGAGAAACTGAAGCTTTCTTT	CASSLQGRGETEAFF
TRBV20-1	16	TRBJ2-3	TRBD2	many	TGCAGTGCTACAACGGGACTAGCGGGGAGCACAGATACGCAGTATTTT	CSATTGLAGSTDTQYF
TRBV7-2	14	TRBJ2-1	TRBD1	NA	TGTGCCAGCAGCTCCGGACAGGGGGCAAATGAGCAGTTCTTC	CASSSGQGANEQFF
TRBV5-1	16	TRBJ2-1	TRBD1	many	TGCGCCAGCGGATATCCCGACAGGGGTCCCTCGAATGAGCAGTTCTTC	CASGYPDRGPSNEQFF
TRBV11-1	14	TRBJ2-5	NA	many	TGTGCCAGCAGCAAACAGAGGATTGAAGAGACCCAGTACTTC	CASSKQRIEETQYF
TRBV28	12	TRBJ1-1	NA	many	TGTGTCTCCTCGGGGCAGGGAAGTGAAGCTTTCTTT	CVSSGQGSEAFF
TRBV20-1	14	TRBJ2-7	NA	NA	TGCAGTGCTACGAGGGGGGCTTTACCCTACGAGCAGTACTTC	CSATRGALPYEQYF
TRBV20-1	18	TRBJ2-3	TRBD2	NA	TGCAGTGCTAGAAAGGGTGAGGGAGGGCTTGGAGGCACAGATACGCAGTATTTT	CSARKGEGGLGGTDTQYF